These 26 T cell receptor beta chains originate from one sample sequenced in a study of cytomegalovirus exposure and HLA in healthy donors. 13 Jbeta primers and 60 Vbeta primers were used for the PCR. Some clones are missing from TCRdb's copy, which holds only in-frame ones; the method was immunoSEQ multiplex PCR. Of approximately 160,000 clones in the sample, about 77% were seen once. Sequences were obtained from PBMCs. The receptors here all came from a male donor in good health and CMV-seropositive.

J is TRBJ2-3 and V is TRBV5-1; D may be TRBD2 (6 bases). Germline loops: CDR1 SGHRS, CDR2 YFSETQ. Trimming pared 0 bases from V and 3 bases from J, leaving 14 bases between. This CDR3 has 16 residues. CDR3 nucleotides: TGCGCCAGCAGCTTGGCCGGGGGACGTGGTACAGATACGCAGTATTTT. This gives the protein CASSLAGGRGTDTQYF.

The rearrangement uses TRBV6-5 and TRBJ1-5; 9 nucleotides agree with TRBD1. The germline gives CDR1 MNHEY, CDR2 SVGAGI. With 5 bases clipped from V and 7 bases from J, the junction kept 3 bases outside the gene matches. This CDR3 contains 13 residues. CDR3 protein: CASSRQGGQPQHF. CDR3 bases: TGTGCCAGCAGTAGACAGGGGGGACAGCCCCAGCATTTT.

The chain joins TRBV19 to TRBJ1-2; 9 bases fit TRBD1. Trimming cost V 3 bases and J 6 bases; bases outside gene matches: 5. CDR3 size: 14 residues. Germline-derived CDR1 and CDR2 are LNHDA and SQIVND (reference sequence). CDR3 sequence: CASSMTGGAHGYTF. The CDR3 coding sequence is TGTGCCAGTAGTATGACAGGGGGGGCCCATGGCTACACCTTC.

This chain uses TRBV6-6 with TRBJ1-5; D is unclear. The germline CDR1 and CDR2 sequences are MNHNY and SVGAGI (reference sequence). V was pared by 3 bases and J by 4 bases, with 16 bases between. This CDR3 region has 16 residues. CDR3 DNA sequence: TGTGCCAGCAGTTATATCGTATCCGGGTTAAATCAGCCCCAGCATTTT. Translating gives CASSYIVSGLNQPQHF.

This clone was picked up one time. The CDR3 region is CASLGQTYNEQFF. CDR3 DNA sequence: TGTGCCAGCCTGGGACAGACCTACAATGAGCAGTTCTTC. The chain combines TRBV27 with TRBJ2-1; the match to TRBD1 covers 7 bases. The V gene's germline CDR1 is MNHEY and CDR2 SMNVEV (reference sequence). The CDR3 has 13 amino acids. J gave up 2 bases and V 8 bases, and 3 bases lay outside the gene matches.

This clone was counted a few times. The chain recombines TRBV30 with TRBJ2-7; a possible D gene is TRBD2 (6 bases). This CDR3 is 11 amino acids long. V shed 4 bases and J shed 6 bases, with 10 bases lying between them. CDR1 GTSNPN and CDR2 SVGIG come from the germline V gene (reference sequence). This CDR3 is CAWTRGGEQYF. CDR3 DNA: TGTGCCTGGACCCGGGGAGGCGAGCAGTACTTC.

As regards this clone: Other DNA sequences in the sample encode the same CDR3. The chain joins TRBV27 to TRBJ2-7; D might be TRBD2 (5 bases). The V and J ends lost 1 base and 7 bases respectively, with 8 bases between them. Germline V CDR1 and CDR2: MNHEY, SMNVEV (reference sequence). This CDR3 is built from 12 residues. The CDR3 region is CASSLYGGEQYF. The CDR3 DNA reads TGTGCCAGCAGTTTATATGGCGGGGAGCAGTACTTC.

The J gene is TRBJ1-1, the V gene TRBV30, with a weak D call TRBD1 (5 bases). V lost 5 bases, J lost 5 bases, and 15 bases lay in between. This CDR3 spans 13 amino acids. Germline values: CDR1 GTSNPN, CDR2 SVGIG (reference sequence). The CDR3 DNA is TGTGCCTGGCACCCCCGTCGGGGGACTGAAGCTTTCTTT. Protein product: CAWHPRRGTEAFF.

The rearrangement links TRBV5-1 to TRBJ1-1; D gene ambiguous. This CDR3 region has 17 residues. Trimming stripped 4 bases from V and 4 bases from J, with 23 bases between. CDR1 is SGHRS and CDR2 is YFSETQ in the germline V gene. The CDR3 is CASSLPFAEEGPTEAFF. CDR3 DNA: TGCGCCAGCAGCCTCCCTTTCGCGGAGGAAGGTCCCACTGAAGCTTTCTTT.

The chain employs TRBV7-2 and TRBJ1-1; D call uncertain. The germline V gene has CDR1 SGHTA and CDR2 FQGNSA. Trimming shortened V by 5 bases and J by 2 bases, and 3 bases separated the two germline ends. The CDR3 totals 11 residues. CDR3 loop: CASSHNTEAFF. The CDR3 DNA follows: TGTGCCAGCAGCCATAACACTGAAGCTTTCTTT.

The chain couples TRBV11-1 to TRBJ1-2; D might be TRBD1 (5 bases). The ends were cut back, 5 bases at V and 6 bases at J, with 13 bases in the middle. Germline V gene lookup returns CDR1 SGHAT and CDR2 FQDESV (reference sequence). This CDR3 is built from 13 residues. The CDR3 region has the DNA TGTGCCAGCAGCCCCAATGCCAGGGATGGCTACACCTTC. Translated: CASSPNARDGYTF.

This chain links TRBV7-8 with TRBJ2-1, with D possibly matching TRBD2 (7 bases). V shed 5 bases and J shed 2 bases, with 13 bases lying between them. The CDR3 spans 15 residues. Germline assignment: CDR1 SGHVS and CDR2 FQNEAQ. CDR3 protein: CASSLGGGTYNEQFF. The CDR3 region has the DNA TGTGCCAGCAGCCTAGGGGGGGGGACCTACAATGAGCAGTTCTTC. The whole variable domain, filled in from reference TRBV7-8 and TRBJ2-1, reads GAGVSQSPRYKVAKRGQDVALRCDPISGHVSLFWYQQALGQGPEFLTYFQNEAQLDKSGLPSDRFFAERPEGSVSTLKIQRTQQEDSAVYLCASSLGGGTYNEQFFGPGTRLTVL.

This clone has only a few counts. The V call is TRBV6-1, the J call TRBJ1-2, with 8 bases aligning to TRBD1. CDR1 MNHNS and CDR2 SASEGT come from the germline V gene. V lost 0 bases to trimming and J lost 8 bases; unmatched junction nucleotides: 5. This CDR3 comprises 14 residues. The CDR3 region has the DNA TGTGCCAGCAGTGAAGCGGGGACAGGTCCGGGCTACACCTTC. Translating it yields CASSEAGTGPGYTF.

This chain connects TRBV11-2 to TRBJ1-2; maybe TRBD1 (5 bases). The CDR3 runs 17 residues. V was trimmed by 5 bases and J by 8 bases, leaving 27 bases between them. CDR1 SGHAT and CDR2 FQNNGV come from the germline V gene. The CDR3 nucleotides read TGTGCCAGCAGCGTACCGGGGGGTGTAAGGGCAGGCTCGGGCTACACCTTC. This translates into CASSVPGGVRAGSGYTF. Variable domain in full (rest from reference TRBV11-2 and TRBJ1-2): EAGVAQSPRYKIIEKRQSVAFWCNPISGHATLYWYQQILGQGPKLLIQFQNNGVVDDSQLPKDRFSAERLKGVDSTLKIQPAKLEDSAVYLCASSVPGGVRAGSGYTFGSGTRLTVV.

CDR3 DNA: TGTGCCTGGACCCCGGGCCCGGGGAACTATGGCTACACCTTC. Its protein product is CAWTPGPGNYGYTF. The rearrangement uses TRBV30 and TRBJ1-2, with D hard to call. Germline CDR1 and CDR2: GTSNPN and SVGIG (reference sequence). CDR3 length equals 14 residues. V lost 4 bases to trimming and J lost 2 bases, with 14 bases between them. The variable domain in full, with the rest retrieved from reference TRBV30 and TRBJ1-2, is SQTIHQWPATLVQPVGSPLSLECTVEGTSNPNLYWYRQAAGRGLQLLFYSVGIGQISSEVPQNLSASRPQDRQFILSSKKLLLSDSGFYLCAWTPGPGNYGYTFGSGTRLTVV.

The chain couples TRBV5-1 to TRBJ2-3, with 11 nucleotides matching TRBD1. V dropped 4 bases and J dropped 3; count of bases not matched to a gene: 7. Germline V gene data show CDR1 as SGHRS and CDR2 as YFSETQ. The CDR3 sequence is 16 residues long. The DNA of the CDR3 is TGCGCCAGCAGCAGAGGACAGGGGGCGAGAACAGATACGCAGTATTTT. Translation gives CASSRGQGARTDTQYF.

This sequence joins TRBV7-8 and TRBJ1-1, with 8 bases aligning to TRBD1. The CDR3 runs to 15 residues. V lost 3 bases to trimming and J lost 5 bases; unmatched junction nucleotides: 8. Germline loops: CDR1 SGHVS, CDR2 FQNEAQ. As DNA, the CDR3 is TGTGCCAGCAGCTTGGGCAGGGGGCGCGGAACTGAAGCTTTCTTT. Translating gives CASSLGRGRGTEAFF.

The chain recombines TRBV6-1 with TRBJ2-7; 10 bases line up with TRBD1. The CDR3 totals 15 residues. CDR1 is MNHNS, CDR2 SASEGT, per germline. After removal of 6 bases from V and 4 bases from J, the junction contained 9 bases not matched to a gene. CDR3 sequence reads: CASSEPGQGPYEQYF. The CDR3 nucleotides are TGTGCCAGCAGCGAACCGGGACAGGGGCCTTACGAGCAGTACTTC.

V and J are TRBV5-1 and TRBJ2-1, with D hard to call. This CDR3 is built from 15 residues. V lost 4 bases and J 0 bases, leaving 11 bases between the germline ends. CDR1 and CDR2 (germline): SGHRS, YFSETQ. The CDR3 protein is CASSPLTSSYNEQFF. The DNA of the CDR3 is TGCGCCAGCAGCCCGTTAACCAGCTCCTACAATGAGCAGTTCTTC.

This clone was counted a few times. The V and J genes are TRBV4-3 and TRBJ1-1, with TRBD1 identical over 8 bases. This CDR3 spans 13 amino acids. Germline V CDR1 and CDR2: LGHNA, YSLEER. After removal of 4 bases from V and 5 bases from J, the junction contained 3 bases not matched to a gene. The CDR3 nucleotides are TGCGCCAGCAGCCCTACAGGGGGAACTGAAGCTTTCTTT. Translated: CASSPTGGTEAFF.

This clone was seen a handful of times. This sample also contains other DNA sequences that code for the same CDR3. The chain combines TRBV6-5 with TRBJ1-2, with 11 bases that match TRBD1. Losses at the gene ends were 0 bases for V and 4 bases for J; bases not matched to a gene: 4. The CDR3 spans 16 residues. CDR1 and CDR2 from the germline V gene are MNHEY and SVGAGI. The CDR3 loop is CASSYSRTGGGYGYTF. CDR3 coding DNA: TGTGCCAGCAGTTACTCCCGGACAGGGGGCGGCTATGGCTACACCTTC.

The chain links TRBV5-1 to TRBJ1-2; D is ambiguous. CDR1 and CDR2 (germline): SGHRS, YFSETQ. The CDR3 sequence is 13 residues long. V lost 0 bases and J 8 bases, leaving 11 bases between the germline ends. CDR3: CASSLGFNEGYTF. CDR3 in DNA: TGCGCCAGCAGCTTGGGGTTCAACGAGGGCTACACCTTC.

This clone turned up a few times. The chain employs TRBV7-3 and TRBJ1-1; TRBD1 matches at 8 bases. The V and J ends lost 2 bases and 1 base, in that order; junction bases with no gene match: 3. The germline V gene has CDR1 SGHTA and CDR2 FQGTGA. This CDR3 spans 15 amino acids. CDR3 in DNA: TGTGCCAGCAGCTTACAGGGGGCCCCGAACACTGAAGCTTTCTTT. This translates into CASSLQGAPNTEAFF.

The chain uses TRBV4-1 and TRBJ2-3; D possibly corresponds to TRBD2 (7 bases). Germline values: CDR1 MGHRA, CDR2 YSYEKL. Trimming took 1 base from V and 2 from J, leaving 16 bases between them. The CDR3 extends over 17 amino acids. CDR3 sequence (DNA): TGCGCCAGCAGCCAAGGCCCGTGGGGGGGACACACAGATACGCAGTATTTT. Translation gives CASSQGPWGGHTDTQYF.

This chain joins TRBV7-3 and TRBJ2-1; 8 bases align to TRBD2. The CDR3 totals 13 residues. CDR1 and CDR2 (germline): SGHTA, FQGTGA. Germline trimming cut 5 bases from V and 9 bases from J; bases unmatched to any gene: 6. CDR3: CASSNTRGGEQFF. The DNA of the CDR3 is TGTGCCAGCAGCAATACCCGGGGGGGTGAGCAGTTCTTC.

This chain uses TRBV5-8 with TRBJ2-2; TRBD2 matches 10 bases. V was pared by 4 bases and J by 4 bases, with 10 bases of the junction left unmatched. The CDR3 runs 17 residues. Germline assignment: CDR1 SGHTS and CDR2 YDEGEE. CDR3 residues: CASSGRTSGSGTGELFF. Written as DNA, the CDR3 is TGTGCCAGCAGCGGGAGGACTAGCGGATCGGGCACCGGGGAGCTGTTTTTT.